This TCR beta chain was sequenced during a study of vaccination effects on CD4 cells after COVID-19. Study observations and caveats: There was marked clonal contraction among infection- and vaccine-induced clones late after vaccination.

The CDR3 covers 16 residues. The germline V gene has CDR1 SGHVS and CDR2 FNYEAQ. The V end lost 5 bases, the J end lost 0 bases, and 14 bases lay between the germline ends. This clone was counted a few times. Its antigen is not identified. The repertoire was sequenced with immunoSEQ multiplex PCR; TCRdb's copy has only in-frame clones and lacks some. The sample lists under 85,000 clones; approximately 74% were seen once. Viral peptide pool expansion of antigen-specific CD4+ T cells preceded sequencing in the ViraFEST assay. Once cultured for 10 to 11 days, the cells underwent separation to obtain CD4+ T cells. The study found no prior SARS-CoV-2 infection in the vaccine recipients, who tested negative for nucleocapsid antibodies.

The TCR sequence derives from a human donor who received a COVID-19 vaccine. This rearrangement joins TRBV7-6 to TRBJ1-5; D unclear. The sample was CD4+ T cells from PBMCs cultured with HCoV-229E spike peptides, taken before COVID-19 vaccination. The CDR3 bases are TGTGCCAGCAGCGCCTCGACACCAAATAGCAATCAGCCCCAGCATTTT. The encoded protein is CASSASTPNSNQPQHF.